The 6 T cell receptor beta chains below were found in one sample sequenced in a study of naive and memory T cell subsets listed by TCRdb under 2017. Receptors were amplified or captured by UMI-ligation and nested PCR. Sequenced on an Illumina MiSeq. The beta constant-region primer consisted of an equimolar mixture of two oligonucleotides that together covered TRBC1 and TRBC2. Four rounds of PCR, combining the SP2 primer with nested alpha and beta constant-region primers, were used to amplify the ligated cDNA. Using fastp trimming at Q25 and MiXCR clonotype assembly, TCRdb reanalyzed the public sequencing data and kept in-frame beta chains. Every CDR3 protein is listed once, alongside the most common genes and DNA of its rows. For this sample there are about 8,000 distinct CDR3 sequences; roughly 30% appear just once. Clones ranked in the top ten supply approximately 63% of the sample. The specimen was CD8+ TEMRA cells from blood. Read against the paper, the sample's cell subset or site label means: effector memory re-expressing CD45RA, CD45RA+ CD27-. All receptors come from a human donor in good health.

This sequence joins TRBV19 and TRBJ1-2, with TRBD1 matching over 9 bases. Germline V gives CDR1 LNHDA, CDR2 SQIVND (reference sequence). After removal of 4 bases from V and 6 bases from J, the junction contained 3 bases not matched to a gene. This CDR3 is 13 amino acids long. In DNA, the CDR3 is TGTGCCAGTAGTAACTGGACAGGGGATGGCTACACCTTC. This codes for CASSNWTGDGYTF.

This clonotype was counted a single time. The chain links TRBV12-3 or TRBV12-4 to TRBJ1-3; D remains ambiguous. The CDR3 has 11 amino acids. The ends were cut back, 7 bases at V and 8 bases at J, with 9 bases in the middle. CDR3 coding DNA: TGTGCCAGCACCCCCGGCGACACCATATATTTT. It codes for CASTPGDTIYF.

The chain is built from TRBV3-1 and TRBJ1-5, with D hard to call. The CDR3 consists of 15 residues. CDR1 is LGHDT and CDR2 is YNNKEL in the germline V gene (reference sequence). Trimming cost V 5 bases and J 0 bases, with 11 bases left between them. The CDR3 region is CASSEGGNSNQPQHF. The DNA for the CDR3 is TGTGCCAGCAGCGAGGGAGGGAATAGCAATCAGCCCCAGCATTTT.

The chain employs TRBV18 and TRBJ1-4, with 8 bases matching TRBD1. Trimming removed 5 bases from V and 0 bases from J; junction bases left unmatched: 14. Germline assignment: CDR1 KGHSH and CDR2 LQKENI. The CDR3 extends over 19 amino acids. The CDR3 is CASSYNGPGQESTNEKLFF. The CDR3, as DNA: TGTGCCAGCTCATACAACGGGCCGGGACAGGAGTCAACTAATGAAAAACTGTTTTTT.

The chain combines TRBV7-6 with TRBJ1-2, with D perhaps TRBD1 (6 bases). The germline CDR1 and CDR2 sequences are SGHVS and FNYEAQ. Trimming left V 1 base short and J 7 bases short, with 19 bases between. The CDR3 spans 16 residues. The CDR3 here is CASSLESTGFQAGYTF. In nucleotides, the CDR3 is TGTGCCAGCAGCTTAGAGTCAACAGGGTTTCAGGCTGGCTACACCTTC.

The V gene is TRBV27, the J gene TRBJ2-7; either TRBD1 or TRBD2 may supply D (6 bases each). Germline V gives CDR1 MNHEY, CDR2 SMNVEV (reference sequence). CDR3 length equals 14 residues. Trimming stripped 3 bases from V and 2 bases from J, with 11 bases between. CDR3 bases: TGTGCCAGCAGTTTCGGGGGCGGTACCTACGAGCAGTACTTC. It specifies CASSFGGGTYEQYF.